Listed below are T cell receptor beta chains from one sample, sequenced in a study of T cells in narcolepsy. Data came from immunoSEQ multiplex PCR; TCRdb stores just in-frame clones and leaves some out. The data hold roughly 34,000 clones, with approximately 86% observed a single time. Input material: CD45RA- memory CD4+ T cells from PBMCs. The receptors stem from a human donor with narcolepsy. The CDR3 runs from the conserved cysteine through the conserved F or W. Each record gives: V gene, D gene, CDR3 protein. A D gene is named only where the DNA matches it firmly.

v_gene: TRBV7-2; d_gene: .; CDR3aa: CASSPRRYNEQFF
v_gene: TRBV9; d_gene: TRBD1; CDR3aa: CASSPGTAAYNEQFF
v_gene: TRBV30; d_gene: .; CDR3aa: CAWSQISGANVLTF
v_gene: TRBV30; d_gene: .; CDR3aa: CAWSVSDYYGYTF
v_gene: TRBV4-2; d_gene: TRBD2; CDR3aa: CASSRDSGGAEETQYF
v_gene: TRBV7-2; d_gene: .; CDR3aa: CASNRAGVYGYTF
v_gene: TRBV9; d_gene: TRBD2; CDR3aa: CASSLLAGAYNEQFF
v_gene: TRBV7-2; d_gene: .; CDR3aa: CASSQTGREQFF
v_gene: TRBV11-1; d_gene: .; CDR3aa: CASSLQGSRNTEAFF
v_gene: TRBV7-9; d_gene: .; CDR3aa: CASSFDNEQFF
v_gene: TRBV10-3; d_gene: TRBD1; CDR3aa: CAISDEDRGRGYTF
v_gene: TRBV10-2; d_gene: .; CDR3aa: CASSDLNRVYEKLFF
v_gene: TRBV5-1; d_gene: TRBD2; CDR3aa: CASGTSGIPTGELFF
v_gene: TRBV19; d_gene: .; CDR3aa: CASSRTVMNTEAFF
v_gene: TRBV4-2; d_gene: .; CDR3aa: CASSQTESYGYTF
v_gene: TRBV19; d_gene: .; CDR3aa: CASSRVGGNTIYF
v_gene: TRBV7-2; d_gene: .; CDR3aa: CASSLGYTIYF
v_gene: TRBV6-6; d_gene: .; CDR3aa: CASKGASYNSPLHF
v_gene: TRBV10-3; d_gene: .; CDR3aa: CAIGESVDYGYTF
v_gene: TRBV7-6; d_gene: TRBD2; CDR3aa: CASSLRASGDIYNEQFF
v_gene: TRBV5-6; d_gene: .; CDR3aa: CASSLSTKGRGGYTF
v_gene: TRBV18; d_gene: TRBD1; CDR3aa: CASSPAQGAAYEQYF
v_gene: TRBV5-6; d_gene: .; CDR3aa: CASSFREMVTGELFF
v_gene: TRBV27; d_gene: .; CDR3aa: CASSLPAGHNQPQHF
v_gene: TRBV5-1; d_gene: .; CDR3aa: CASTPGGTGNTGELFF
v_gene: TRBV5-1; d_gene: TRBD1; CDR3aa: CASSPRGHPYEQYF
v_gene: TRBV19; d_gene: TRBD2; CDR3aa: CASSIMRLAGATDTQYF
v_gene: TRBV2; d_gene: .; CDR3aa: CASSEARGGLGYGYTF
v_gene: TRBV19; d_gene: TRBD1; CDR3aa: CASSPDRAFNQPQHF
v_gene: TRBV7-2; d_gene: .; CDR3aa: CASSPDPINQPQHF
v_gene: TRBV6-4; d_gene: .; CDR3aa: CASSEDNTGELFF
v_gene: TRBV29-1; d_gene: .; CDR3aa: CSVGRRGRMSSDEQFF
v_gene: TRBV5-5; d_gene: .; CDR3aa: CASSLAGGWGNQPQHF
v_gene: TRBV5-1; d_gene: TRBD2; CDR3aa: CASRISGGTSTDTQYF
v_gene: TRBV4-1; d_gene: .; CDR3aa: CASSPMTENTEAFF
v_gene: TRBV19; d_gene: TRBD1; CDR3aa: CASTWDRGNYNEQFF
v_gene: TRBV30; d_gene: .; CDR3aa: CAWRSGKGYEQYF